Listed below are T cell receptor beta chains from one sample, sequenced in a study of cytomegalovirus exposure and HLA in healthy donors. Profiling relied on immunoSEQ multiplex PCR, and the TCRdb table lists in-frame clones only, not all of them. The sample lists under 100,000 clones; roughly 80% were seen once. The sequencing input was PBMCs. Every receptor here comes from a woman aged 18-29 years in good health and CMV-seropositive. Both conserved end residues are part of each CDR3. Each record gives: V gene, D gene, J gene, CDR3 protein. D genes are given only for firm matches.

TRBV5-6,NA,TRBJ1-6,CASRFGGIGSPLHF
TRBV27,TRBD1,TRBJ2-1,CASSLSTGGPYNEQFF
TRBV19,NA,TRBJ1-3,CASRTQGNSGNTIYF
TRBV11-1,TRBD2,TRBJ2-1,CASSFGLAGGNEQFF
TRBV2,NA,TRBJ1-5,CASSESRNGHQPQHF
TRBV9,NA,TRBJ2-7,CASSPFPGGASYEQYF
TRBV10-3,NA,TRBJ1-4,CAISDKGATNEKLFF
TRBV15,NA,TRBJ1-3,CATTQGRDGNTIYF
TRBV19,NA,TRBJ2-2,CASSAGTAATDTGELFF
TRBV19,TRBD1,TRBJ1-5,CASSPTGVSNQPQHF
TRBV5-6,NA,TRBJ1-4,CASSFDMRKLFF
TRBV10-1,TRBD1,TRBJ1-2,CASSDQPRTDRGSDGYTF
TRBV6-5,NA,TRBJ2-2,CASSYGPLGELFF
TRBV6-1,NA,TRBJ2-1,CASSAPRQKVTQFF
TRBV6-6,TRBD1,TRBJ1-5,CASSQEQGYSNQPQHF
TRBV5-1,NA,TRBJ1-2,CASSFRPPHLSDRLGGYTF
TRBV27,NA,TRBJ1-2,CATGGDYYGYTF
TRBV6-1,NA,TRBJ1-4,CASSLGQGNEKLFF
TRBV30,NA,TRBJ1-1,CAWSVVQNEAFF
TRBV5-4,NA,TRBJ1-5,CASSLGGGPQHF
TRBV4-2,NA,TRBJ2-7,CASSQEDQTAVYEQYF
TRBV9,NA,TRBJ2-7,CASSVADAGSYEQYF
TRBV4-3,NA,TRBJ1-5,CASSQGEGQPQHF
TRBV6-5,NA,TRBJ1-2,CASSYSSGTDFYGYTF
TRBV6-5,TRBD1,TRBJ1-5,CASSRGTGDRAQHF
TRBV18,TRBD1,TRBJ2-4,CASSPPGTGYIQYF
TRBV11-2,NA,TRBJ2-7,CASSSRVGYEQYF